The 10 T cell receptor beta chains given below trace back to one sample, sequenced in a study of blood T cell repertoires in COVID-19. Data came from immunoSEQ multiplex PCR; TCRdb stores just in-frame clones and leaves some out. The repertoire has fewer than 500,000 clones, approximately 90% of them found once; the top ten carry roughly 4%. The specimen was peripheral blood. The receptors were sampled from a woman aged 25 to 45 with acute or convalescent COVID-19.

On this clone: Other DNA sequences from this sample encode an identical CDR3 as well. The V call is TRBV12-3 or TRBV12-4, the J call TRBJ2-3; unclear D gene. The ends were cut back, 9 bases at V and 6 bases at J, with 10 bases in the middle. This CDR3 has 11 amino acids. Here the CDR3 reads CASSLRDTQYF. As DNA, the CDR3 is TGTGCCAGTTCTTTGAGGGATACGCAGTATTTT.

The chain is built from TRBV9 and TRBJ1-5; weak D call: TRBD1 (6 bases). V shed 0 bases and J shed 2 bases, with 9 bases lying between them. The CDR3 extends over 15 amino acids. The germline CDR1 and CDR2 sequences are SGDLS and YYNGEE. The chain's CDR3 is CASSVDGGGNQPQHF. In DNA, the CDR3 is TGTGCCAGCAGCGTAGATGGGGGCGGCAATCAGCCCCAGCATTTT.

The gene calls are TRBV28 and TRBJ1-2; weak D call: TRBD1 (5 bases). V lost 3 bases, J lost 6 bases, and 11 bases lay in between. CDR3 length: 13 residues. Germline assignment: CDR1 MDHEN and CDR2 SYDVKM. CDR3 residues: CASSFSREDGYTF. In DNA form, the CDR3 reads TGTGCCAGCAGTTTTTCCAGGGAGGATGGCTACACCTTC.

The chain combines TRBV7-9 with TRBJ2-3; 8 bases match TRBD1. Germline trimming cut 5 bases from V and 3 bases from J; bases unmatched to any gene: 4. Germline-derived CDR1 and CDR2 are SEHNR and FQNEAQ (reference sequence). This CDR3 has 14 residues. CDR3 protein: CASSPGQGTDTQYF. CDR3 bases: TGTGCCAGCAGCCCAGGACAGGGAACAGATACGCAGTATTTT.

The rearrangement links TRBV5-1 to TRBJ2-2; 10 bases agree with TRBD1. CDR3 length equals 16 residues. The germline V gene encodes CDR1 SGHRS and CDR2 YFSETQ. V shed 2 bases and J 5 bases; nucleotides not matched to a gene: 6. In DNA, the CDR3 is TGCGCCAGCAGCTTCCGGGACAGGGGCGGGACCGGGGAGCTGTTTTTT. This gives the protein CASSFRDRGGTGELFF.

The chain carries TRBV19 and TRBJ2-7, with 7 bases that match TRBD1. Trimming took 4 bases from V and 2 from J; bases not matched to a gene: 14. The CDR3 contains 17 residues. The germline V gene encodes CDR1 LNHDA and CDR2 SQIVND (reference sequence). The DNA for the CDR3 is TGTGCCAGTAGTAAGGGTATGGGGGACAGTAGAACCTACGAGCAGTACTTC. Encoded protein: CASSKGMGDSRTYEQYF.

The chain employs TRBV3-1 (or the pseudogene TRBV3-2) and TRBJ2-7, with 8 bases identical to TRBD2. Germline CDR1 is LGHDT and CDR2 is YNNKEL (reference sequence). V shed 5 bases, J shed 6 bases, and the junction held 12 bases outside the gene matches. The CDR3 is 15 amino acids. CDR3 bases: TGTGCCAGCAGCGTAGACCGGGGGGGGCCTGCCGAGCAGTACTTC. As protein: CASSVDRGGPAEQYF.

The chain combines TRBV7-9 with TRBJ1-2, with TRBD1 matching over 7 bases. With 4 bases clipped from V and 4 bases from J, the junction kept 9 bases outside the gene matches. From germline, CDR1 is SEHNR and CDR2 FQNEAQ (reference sequence). This CDR3 spans 15 amino acids. CDR3 DNA sequence: TGTGCCAGCAGCTCGACAGGGACGGGGCTCTATGGCTACACCTTC. Translation gives CASSSTGTGLYGYTF. Full variable domain (outside the CDR3, taken from reference TRBV7-9 and TRBJ1-2): DTGVSQNPRHKITKRGQNVTFRCDPISEHNRLYWYRQTLGQGPEFLTYFQNEAQLEKSRLLSDRFSAERPKGSFSTLEIQRTEQGDSAMYLCASSSTGTGLYGYTFGSGTRLTVV.

This clone was observed once. The chain employs TRBV7-2 and TRBJ1-6; tentative D call: TRBD1 (5 bases). Germline V gene data show CDR1 as SGHTA and CDR2 as FQGNSA. Trimming pared 1 base from V and 5 bases from J, leaving 18 bases between. The length of the CDR3 is 18 residues. The CDR3, as DNA: TGTGCCAGCAGCTTAGGGTGGGGCAGGGTTGAGGATAATTCACCCCTCCACTTT. Its translation: CASSLGWGRVEDNSPLHF.

The chain recombines TRBV5-1 with TRBJ1-1; no clear D. CDR1 and CDR2 from the germline V gene are SGHRS and YFSETQ. The CDR3 spans 14 residues. The V and J ends lost 0 bases and 1 base respectively, with 7 bases between them. CDR3 sequence reads: CASSLGHPNTEAFF. CDR3 bases: TGCGCCAGCAGCTTGGGACACCCGAACACTGAAGCTTTCTTT.